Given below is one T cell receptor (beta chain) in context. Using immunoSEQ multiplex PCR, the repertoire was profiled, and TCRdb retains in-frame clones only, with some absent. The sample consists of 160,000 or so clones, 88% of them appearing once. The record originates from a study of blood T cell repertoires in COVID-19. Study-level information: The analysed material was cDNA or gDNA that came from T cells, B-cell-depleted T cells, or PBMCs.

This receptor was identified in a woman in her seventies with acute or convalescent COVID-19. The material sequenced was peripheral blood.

For the CDR3, the DNA is TGTGCCAGCAGCAAAGCTCAAGGAGCCCGGGGCTACACCTTC. This gives the protein CASSKAQGARGYTF. The chain joins TRBV21-1 to TRBJ1-2. TRBV21-1 corresponds to a pseudogene. CDR3 length: 14 residues.